Listed below are T cell receptor beta chains from one sample, sequenced in a study of blood T cell repertoires in COVID-19. Data came from immunoSEQ multiplex PCR; TCRdb stores just in-frame clones and leaves some out. The table shows 300,000 to 400,000 clones, with 85% to 95% occurring only once. The sample taken for sequencing was PBMCs or T cells enriched from blood (not recorded which). These receptors all stem from a woman between 25 and 40 years old who had been exposed to COVID-19. The CDR3 runs from the conserved cysteine through the conserved F or W. A D gene is named only where the DNA matches it firmly.

j_gene: TRBJ2-5; d_gene: NA; v_gene: TRBV19; CDR3aa: CASSPGTSSGTQYF; CDR3nt: TGTGCCAGTAGTCCAGGAACTAGCAGCGGGACCCAGTACTTC
j_gene: TRBJ2-3; d_gene: NA; v_gene: TRBV5-8; CDR3aa: CASSLSRSDTQYF; CDR3nt: TGTGCCAGCAGCTTGTCGAGATCGGATACGCAGTATTTT
j_gene: TRBJ2-5; d_gene: NA; v_gene: TRBV11-2; CDR3aa: CASSPDRGAQETQYF; CDR3nt: TGTGCCAGCAGCCCAGACCGGGGGGCCCAAGAGACCCAGTACTTC
j_gene: TRBJ1-2; d_gene: NA; v_gene: TRBV5-1; CDR3aa: CASSLAGTGQMVGYTF; CDR3nt: TGCGCCAGCAGCTTGGCCGGTACAGGGCAGATGGTTGGCTACACCTTC
j_gene: TRBJ2-3; d_gene: NA; v_gene: TRBV28; CDR3aa: CASSIGSGDTQYF; CDR3nt: TGTGCCAGCAGTATAGGTTCAGGGGATACGCAGTATTTT
j_gene: TRBJ2-5; d_gene: NA; v_gene: TRBV29-1; CDR3aa: CSVVYVYQETQYF; CDR3nt: TGCAGCGTTGTTTATGTGTACCAAGAGACCCAGTACTTC
j_gene: TRBJ2-3; d_gene: NA; v_gene: TRBV7-6; CDR3aa: CASSFSSTDTQYF; CDR3nt: TGTGCCAGCAGCTTTAGCAGCACAGATACGCAGTATTTT
j_gene: TRBJ2-2; d_gene: NA; v_gene: TRBV4-1; CDR3aa: CASSQGRSTGELFF; CDR3nt: TGCGCCAGCAGCCAGGGCCGTAGCACCGGGGAGCTGTTTTTT
j_gene: TRBJ2-3; d_gene: NA; v_gene: TRBV9; CDR3aa: CASSVVWGGGTDTQYF; CDR3nt: TGTGCCAGCAGCGTAGTTTGGGGGGGCGGCACAGATACGCAGTATTTT
j_gene: TRBJ2-7; d_gene: TRBD2; v_gene: TRBV6-1; CDR3aa: CASSETGGTYEQYF; CDR3nt: TGTGCCAGCAGTGAAACGGGGGGAACCTACGAGCAGTACTTC
j_gene: TRBJ1-1; d_gene: TRBD1; v_gene: TRBV12-3/TRBV12-4; CDR3aa: CASSRTGTAEAFF; CDR3nt: TGTGCCAGCAGCAGGACAGGGACGGCTGAAGCTTTCTTT
j_gene: TRBJ1-4; d_gene: NA; v_gene: TRBV5-4; CDR3aa: CASSLKERGEKLFF; CDR3nt: TGTGCCAGCAGCTTGAAGGAAAGGGGCGAAAAACTGTTTTTT
j_gene: TRBJ2-5; d_gene: NA; v_gene: TRBV9; CDR3aa: CASSVGTRALLQETQYF; CDR3nt: TGTGCCAGCAGCGTGGGGACACGGGCTCTCCTTCAAGAGACCCAGTACTTC
j_gene: TRBJ2-3; d_gene: NA; v_gene: TRBV9; CDR3aa: CASSVLSTDTQYF; CDR3nt: TGTGCCAGCAGCGTCCTAAGCACAGATACGCAGTATTTT
j_gene: TRBJ1-3; d_gene: TRBD1; v_gene: TRBV7-9; CDR3aa: CASSQTGLSGNTIYF; CDR3nt: TGTGCCAGCAGCCAGACAGGGCTCTCTGGAAACACCATATATTTT
j_gene: TRBJ2-5; d_gene: NA; v_gene: TRBV29-1; CDR3aa: CSVEDPGGRETQYF; CDR3nt: TGCAGCGTTGAAGACCCCGGGGGAAGAGAGACCCAGTACTTC